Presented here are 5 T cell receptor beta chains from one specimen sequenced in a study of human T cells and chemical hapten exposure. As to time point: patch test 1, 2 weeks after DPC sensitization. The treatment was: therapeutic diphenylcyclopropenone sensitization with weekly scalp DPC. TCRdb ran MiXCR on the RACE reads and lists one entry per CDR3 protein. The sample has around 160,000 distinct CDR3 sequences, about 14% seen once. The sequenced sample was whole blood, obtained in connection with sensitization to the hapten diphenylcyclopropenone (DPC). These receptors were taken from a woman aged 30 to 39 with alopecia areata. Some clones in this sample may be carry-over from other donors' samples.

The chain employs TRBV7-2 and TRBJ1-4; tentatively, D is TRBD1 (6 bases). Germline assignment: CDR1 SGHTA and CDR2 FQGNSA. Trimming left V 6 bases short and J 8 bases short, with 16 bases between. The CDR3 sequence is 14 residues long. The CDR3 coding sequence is TGTGCCAGCAGGGTGGCGGGGGCCCCGGAAAAACTGTTTTTT. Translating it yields CASRVAGAPEKLFF.

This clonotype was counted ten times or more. The CDR3 here is CASTPGAEWNQPQHF. The CDR3 region has the DNA TGTGCCAGTACTCCCGGGGCCGAATGGAATCAGCCCCAGCATTTT. The chain combines TRBV19 with TRBJ1-5, with D possibly being TRBD1 (5 bases). This CDR3 spans 15 amino acids. In germline, CDR1 is LNHDA, CDR2 SQIVND (reference sequence). Trimming took off 7 bases at V and 4 bases at J, with 17 bases between the two ends.

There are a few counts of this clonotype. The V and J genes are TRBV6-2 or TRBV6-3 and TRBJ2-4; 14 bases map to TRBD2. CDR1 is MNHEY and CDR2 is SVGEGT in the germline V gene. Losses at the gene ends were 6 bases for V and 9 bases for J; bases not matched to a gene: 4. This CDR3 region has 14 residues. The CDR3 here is CASSGTSGGTIQYF. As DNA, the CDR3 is TGTGCCAGCAGCGGGACTAGCGGGGGAACCATTCAGTACTTC.

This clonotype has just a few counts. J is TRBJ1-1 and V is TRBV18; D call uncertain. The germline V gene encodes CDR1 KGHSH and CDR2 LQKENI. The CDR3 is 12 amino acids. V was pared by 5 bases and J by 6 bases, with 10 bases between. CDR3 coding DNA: TGTGCCAGCTCATCTCGTAAGGCTGAAGCTTTCTTT. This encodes CASSSRKAEAFF.

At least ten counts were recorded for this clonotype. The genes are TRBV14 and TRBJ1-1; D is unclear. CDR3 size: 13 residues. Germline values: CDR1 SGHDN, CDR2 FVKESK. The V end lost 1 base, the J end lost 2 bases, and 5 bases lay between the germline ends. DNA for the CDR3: TGTGCCAGCAGCCAAGGCGGAAACACTGAAGCTTTCTTT. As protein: CASSQGGNTEAFF.